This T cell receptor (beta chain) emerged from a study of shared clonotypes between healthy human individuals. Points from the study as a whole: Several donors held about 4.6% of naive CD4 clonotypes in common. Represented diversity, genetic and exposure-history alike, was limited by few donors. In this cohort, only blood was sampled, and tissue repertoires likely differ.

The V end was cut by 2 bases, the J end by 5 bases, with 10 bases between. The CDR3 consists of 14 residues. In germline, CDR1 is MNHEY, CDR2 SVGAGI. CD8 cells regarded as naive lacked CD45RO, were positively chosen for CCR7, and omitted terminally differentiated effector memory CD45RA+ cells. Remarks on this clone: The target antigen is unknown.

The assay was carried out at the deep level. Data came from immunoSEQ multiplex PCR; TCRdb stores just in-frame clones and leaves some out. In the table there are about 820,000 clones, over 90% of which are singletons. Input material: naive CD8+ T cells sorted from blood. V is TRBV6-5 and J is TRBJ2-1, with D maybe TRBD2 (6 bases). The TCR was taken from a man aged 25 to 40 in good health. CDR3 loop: CASSYRGSNNEQFF. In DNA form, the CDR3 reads TGTGCCAGCAGTTACCGGGGGAGTAACAATGAGCAGTTCTTC.